The 18 T cell receptor beta chains given below trace back to one sample, sequenced in a study of T cells in women clearing cervical HPV infection. TCRdb keeps only in-frame clones here, not all; method: immunoSEQ multiplex PCR. Across about 39,000 clones, the top ten clones capture around 4.5% of the sample. Source material: blood buffy coat. The receptors derive from a woman between 18 and 70 years old with a cervical HPV16 infection that either progressed to CIN3+ or cleared (not recorded which).

To note about this clone: The missing CDR3 end, 3 residues past where the read stops, is filled in from the germline J gene. V and J are TRBV7-6 and TRBJ2-3, with D unclear. Trimming pared 1 base from V and 1 base from J, leaving 9 bases between. The CDR3 is 15 residues long. Germline lookup yields CDR1 SGHVS and CDR2 FNYEAQ. The CDR3 bases that were read are TGTGCCAGCAGCTTAGGTCCTACCCGCACAGATACG. Its protein is CASSLGPTRTDT. The entire CDR3 protein is CASSLGPTRTDTQYF.

Points on this clone: The read is 3 residues too short to cover the CDR3 end, so that end is filled in from the germline J gene. This chain connects TRBV10-1 to TRBJ1-3; D is possibly TRBD1 (6 bases). Looked up from germline, CDR1 is WNHNN and CDR2 is SYGVQD (reference sequence). V lost 7 bases to trimming and J lost 2 bases, with 9 bases between them. The CDR3 runs to 13 residues. Partial CDR3 DNA: TGCGCCAGCACCGCAGGGGCTGGAAACACC. It is translated as CASTAGAGNT. The complete CDR3 sequence is CASTAGAGNTIYF.

About this clone: The DNA ends 3 residues before the CDR3 does, and the rest of the CDR3 is filled in from the germline J gene. The chain has TRBV19 and TRBJ1-6; no definite D call. Germline V gives CDR1 LNHDA, CDR2 SQIVND (reference sequence). The CDR3 contains 13 residues. Trimming cost V 6 bases and J 8 bases, with 11 bases left between them. The CDR3 sequence is CASRTPRDSPLHF. The CDR3 bases that were read are TGTGCCAGTAGGACCCCCCGGGATTCACCC.

About this clone itself: The read ends 3 residues shy of where the CDR3 ends; the end is completed using the germline J gene. The chain is built from TRBV29-1 and TRBJ1-2; no clear D. Trimming left V 5 bases short and J 0 bases short, with 7 bases between. Germline loops: CDR1 SQVTM, CDR2 ANQGSEA. CDR3 length equals 12 residues. This chain's CDR3 is CSVRTSNYGYTF. Incomplete CDR3 DNA: TGCAGCGTTCGCACTTCTAACTATGGC.

By frequency, this clone registers large. The read stops 3 residues short of the end of the CDR3; the missing end is completed from the germline J gene. The V call is TRBV19, the J call TRBJ2-1; D perhaps matches TRBD2 (5 bases). The CDR3 covers 13 residues. Per the germline V gene, CDR1 is LNHDA and CDR2 is SQIVND (reference sequence). The V and J ends lost 4 bases and 7 bases respectively, with 11 bases between them. CDR3 DNA, as far as it was read: TGTGCCAGTAGTAGTGGACGGGGAAATGAG. This gives the protein CASSSGRGNE. The whole CDR3 is CASSSGRGNEQFF. Together with reference TRBV19 and TRBJ2-1, the CDR3 gives the full variable domain: DGGITQSPKYLFRKEGQNVTLSCEQNLNHDAMYWYRQDPGQGLRLIYYSQIVNDFQKGDIAEGYSVSREKKESFPLTVTSAQKNPTAFYLCASSSGRGNEQFFGPGTRLTVL.

To note about this clone: Read data end 3 residues before the CDR3 end; the end is taken from the germline J gene. The chain combines TRBV7-8 with TRBJ2-7; D gene unclear. CDR1 and CDR2 (germline): SGHVS, FQNEAQ. V dropped 1 base and J dropped 5 bases, with 15 bases sitting between them. CDR3 size: 15 residues. This CDR3 is CASSLGASRGHEQYF. Incomplete CDR3 DNA: TGTGCCAGCAGCTTAGGGGCCAGTCGAGGTCACGAG.

In regard to this clone: The CDR3 goes on 3 residues after the read ends, and that part is filled in from the germline J gene. The V and J genes are TRBV4-1 and TRBJ1-1, with D unclear. The V gene lost 1 base and the J gene lost 6 bases, with 12 bases spanning the gap. Germline CDR1 and CDR2: MGHRA and YSYEKL. The CDR3 totals 14 residues. The part of the CDR3 DNA that was read is TGCGCCAGCAGCCAAGGGCGGGCACCCTCTGAA. It translates to CASSQGRAPSE. The whole CDR3 protein reads CASSQGRAPSEAFF.

Regarding this clone: The missing CDR3 end, 3 residues past where the read stops, is filled in from the germline J gene. The genes are TRBV2 and TRBJ2-1; 10 positions agree with TRBD2. CDR1 is SNHLY and CDR2 is FYNNEI in the germline V gene. Losses at the gene ends were 6 bases for V and 4 bases for J; bases not matched to a gene: 6. This CDR3 comprises 15 residues. The CDR3 region is CASRSAGGEYNEQFF. The sequenced CDR3 bases are TGTGCCAGCAGATCAGCGGGGGGGGAATACAATGAG.

Turning to this clone: The sequenced fragment ends 3 residues before the CDR3 boundary, so the rest is inferred from the germline J gene. The rearrangement links TRBV7-8 to TRBJ2-7; D may match TRBD1 or TRBD2 (6 bases each). V was cut by 6 bases and J by 6 bases, with 18 bases left in between. In germline, CDR1 is SGHVS, CDR2 FQNEAQ. CDR3 size: 14 residues. This CDR3 reads CASRPAGEVIEQYF. The sequenced CDR3 bases are TGTGCCAGCAGGCCGGCAGGGGAGGTAATCGAG.

With respect to this clone: The read terminates 3 residues ahead of where the CDR3 ends, so the germline J gene completes it. This chain uses TRBV20-1 with TRBJ1-3; 7 bases match TRBD1. CDR3 length: 14 amino acids. The trim removed 3 bases at V and 8 bases at J, leaving 10 bases unmatched. Germline V CDR1 and CDR2: DFQATT, SNEGSKA (reference sequence). The CDR3 reads CSARERNTGDTIYF. The CDR3 DNA, read in part, is TGCAGTGCTAGGGAGCGTAACACAGGGGACACC.

About this clone: The CDR3 is cut off 3 residues early in the read; its end comes from the germline J gene. The chain combines TRBV7-8 with TRBJ1-5; a possible D gene is TRBD1 (5 bases). The CDR3 totals 15 residues. Trimming removed 1 base from V and 7 bases from J, with 14 bases in between. Germline V lookup: CDR1 SGHVS, CDR2 FQNEAQ. Here the CDR3 reads CASSLVEGKGQPQHF. The covered CDR3 bases are TGTGCCAGCAGCTTAGTGGAGGGTAAGGGGCAGCCC. Full variable domain (outside the CDR3, taken from reference TRBV7-8 and TRBJ1-5): GAGVSQSPRYKVAKRGQDVALRCDPISGHVSLFWYQQALGQGPEFLTYFQNEAQLDKSGLPSDRFFAERPEGSVSTLKIQRTQQEDSAVYLCASSLVEGKGQPQHFGDGTRLSIL.

To note about this clone: The CDR3 goes on 3 residues after the read ends, and that part is filled in from the germline J gene. The V gene is TRBV12-3 or TRBV12-4, the J gene TRBJ2-6, with D possibly matching TRBD1 (7 bases). This CDR3 has 17 amino acids. Trimming took off 5 bases at V and 4 bases at J, with 18 bases between the two ends. CDR3 DNA, as far as it was read: TGTGCCAGCAGTACTTCAGGGGGGCATTCAGGGGCCAACGTC. Protein sequence: CASSTSGGHSGANV. The CDR3, in full, reads CASSTSGGHSGANVLTF.

Comments on this clone: The observed sequence ends 3 residues before the CDR3 terminus, with the missing tail filled in from the germline J gene. This chain links TRBV2 with TRBJ1-1, with a weak D call TRBD1 (5 bases). The CDR3 is made up of 15 amino acids. Germline lookup yields CDR1 SNHLY and CDR2 FYNNEI. V was clipped by 6 bases and J by 0 bases, with 14 bases between them. The CDR3 is CASSPSGLLNTEAFF. Partial CDR3 DNA: TGTGCCAGCAGCCCTTCGGGACTCCTGAACACTGAA.

Comment on this clone: The CDR3 extends 3 residues past the end of the read, so its final part is completed from the germline J gene. The gene calls are TRBV7-3 and TRBJ1-2; 9 bases map to TRBD1. Germline CDR1 and CDR2: SGHTA and FQGTGA. The ends lost 5 bases at V and 4 bases at J; junction bases unmatched: 11. The CDR3 sequence is 16 residues long. The sequenced CDR3 bases are TGTGCCAGCAGCCCCCGACGGACAGGGGTGGCCTATGGC. Translating it yields CASSPRRTGVAYG. The CDR3 in its entirety is CASSPRRTGVAYGYTF.

With regard to this clone: The CDR3 is cut off 3 residues early in the read; its end comes from the germline J gene. This chain links TRBV2 with TRBJ2-2; perhaps TRBD1 as D (5 bases). The CDR3 has 14 residues. The ends were cut back, 6 bases at V and 0 bases at J, with 8 bases in the middle. Germline V gene lookup returns CDR1 SNHLY and CDR2 FYNNEI. The part of the CDR3 DNA that was read is TGTGCCAGCAGGGACAATTCGAACACCGGGGAG. Translation: CASRDNSNTGE. The entire CDR3 is CASRDNSNTGELFF. The full variable domain, its missing parts supplied by reference TRBV2 and TRBJ2-2, is EPEVTQTPSHQVTQMGQEVILRCVPISNHLYFYWYRQILGQKVEFLVSFYNNEISEKSEIFDDQFSVERPDGSNFTLKIRSTKLEDSAMYFCASRDNSNTGELFFGEGSRLTVL.

A note on this clone: The read halts 3 residues ahead of the CDR3 end, with the missing end drawn from the germline J gene. The chain has TRBV5-6 and TRBJ1-4, with TRBD1 matching over 7 bases. Per germline, CDR1 SGHDT and CDR2 YYEEEE. Trimming cost V 4 bases and J 5 bases; bases outside gene matches: 5. The CDR3 runs 14 residues. CDR3 sequence: CASSTGTANEKLFF. CDR3 DNA, as far as it was read: TGTGCCAGCAGCACCGGGACAGCCAATGAAAAA.

Of note for this clone: The CDR3 end is not reached by the read, which stops 3 residues before it; the germline J gene fills it in. The chain links TRBV7-9 to TRBJ2-1; 8 bases agree with TRBD1. The CDR3 extends over 13 amino acids. Germline V gene lookup returns CDR1 SEHNR and CDR2 FQNEAQ (reference sequence). V lost 6 bases and J lost 5; bases outside the gene matches: 3. The part of the CDR3 DNA that was read is TGTGCCAGCAGACGGACAGGGAACAATGAG. It yields the protein CASRRTGNNE. The whole CDR3 sequence reads CASRRTGNNEQFF.

The covered CDR3 bases are TGTGCCAGCAGCTTACCAGGGGGAAGGTATGGC. Its translation: CASSLPGGRYG. The full CDR3 protein is CASSLPGGRYGYTF. The rearrangement joins TRBV7-2 to TRBJ1-2, with 7 bases lining up with TRBD1. The read ends 3 residues shy of where the CDR3 ends; the end is completed using the germline J gene. Trimming at V came to 2 bases and at J to 5 bases, leaving 5 bases not matched to a gene. This CDR3 has 14 residues. Germline CDR1 reads SGHTA; CDR2 reads FQGNSA.